This TCR beta chain is drawn from a study of control samples from healthy donors and cancer patients. Repertoires were generated with immunoSEQ multiplex PCR, while TCRdb's copy carries only in-frame clones and drops some. Among about 80,000 clones, 85% to 90% were seen once, and the ten largest hold 4.5% to 7%. After removal of 3 bases from V and 0 bases from J, the junction contained 8 bases not matched to a gene. Germline assignment: CDR1 LGHDT and CDR2 YNNKEL (reference sequence). This CDR3 is built from 17 residues. This sequence was found in a man aged 45-65 years in good health. The chain recombines TRBV3-1 (or the pseudogene TRBV3-2) with TRBJ2-5; 9 bases map to TRBD2. The specimen sequenced was blood. CDR3 sequence: CASSQLAGGPYQETQYF. In DNA form, the CDR3 reads TGTGCCAGCAGCCAGCTGGCGGGGGGGCCGTACCAAGAGACCCAGTACTTC.